This T cell receptor beta chain was identified in a study of blood T cells in healthy people across ages. Study overall: Per two T cells, template switching captured roughly one barcoded beta molecule.

This clonotype was seen ten or more times. Sample-barcoded 5' priming and a J-beta primer mix drove a second PCR of roughly 6 to 12 cycles. The authors tagged each cDNA molecule using a template-switch adaptor with 12 random nucleotides. One entry per CDR3 protein, called by TCRdb with MiXCR from the 5' RACE reads. In the table there are around 870,000 distinct CDR3 sequences, roughly 26% of which are singletons. V was pared by 4 bases and J by 6 bases, with 5 bases of the junction left unmatched. Germline CDR1 LGHDT, CDR2 YNNKEL (reference sequence). The CDR3 contains 13 residues. This clonotype was sampled from an elderly woman in good health. V and J are TRBV3-1 and TRBJ1-2; 7 nucleotides line up with TRBD1. The sample consisted of blood. The CDR3 DNA reads as TGTGCCAGCAGCCGACAGGGCGGGGATGGCTACACCTTC. Translation gives CASSRQGGDGYTF.